This is a list of T cell receptor beta chains from one sample in a study of blood T cell repertoires in COVID-19. Generated by immunoSEQ multiplex PCR, the TCRdb table keeps only in-frame clones and is missing some. The sample has some 400,000 clones, approximately 89% seen once; the top ten hold around 0.94%. Sequenced input: PBMCs or T cells enriched from blood (not recorded which). The source of these receptors is a woman in her 40s who had been exposed to COVID-19. The CDR3 runs from the conserved cysteine through the conserved F or W. The D gene is left open where the match is weak. Where a row states a size, it is once, few, many or the class of an expanded clone; other rows omit it.

V: TRBV18; J: TRBJ1-5; D: .; size: .; CDR3: CASSAGYNQPQHF; DNA: TGTGCCAGCTCCGCAGGTTACAATCAGCCCCAGCATTTT
V: TRBV6-2/TRBV6-3; J: TRBJ2-7; D: .; size: .; CDR3: CASSQQAYEQYF; DNA: TGTGCCAGCAGTCAACAGGCCTACGAGCAGTACTTC
V: TRBV11-3; J: TRBJ2-5; D: TRBD2; size: few; CDR3: CASSPRQTSGKETQYF; DNA: TGTGCCAGCAGCCCGAGACAGACTAGCGGGAAGGAGACCCAGTACTTC
V: TRBV10-1; J: TRBJ1-2; D: .; size: .; CDR3: CASSPPIALNYGYTF; DNA: TGCGCCAGCAGCCCTCCGATAGCCCTTAACTATGGCTACACCTTC
V: TRBV30; J: TRBJ2-1; D: TRBD2; size: once; CDR3: CAWSGGGLNEQFF; DNA: TGTGCCTGGAGTGGGGGGGGTCTGAATGAGCAGTTCTTC
V: TRBV4-1; J: TRBJ1-5; D: .; size: once; CDR3: CASSQTQDSYSNQPQHF; DNA: TGCGCCAGCAGCCAAACCCAGGACAGTTATAGCAATCAGCCCCAGCATTTT
V: TRBV12-3/TRBV12-4; J: TRBJ1-4; D: TRBD1; size: .; CDR3: CASRGQGFGKLFF; DNA: TGTGCCAGCAGAGGACAGGGCTTCGGAAAACTGTTTTTT
V: TRBV24-1; J: TRBJ1-4; D: .; size: .; CDR3: CATSDFLFRQAGKLFF; DNA: TGTGCCACCAGTGATTTTTTGTTCCGGCAGGCCGGAAAACTGTTTTTT
V: TRBV20-1; J: TRBJ1-2; D: .; size: .; CDR3: CSAPTGYGYTF; DNA: TGCAGTGCTCCGACAGGCTATGGCTACACCTTC
V: TRBV5-1; J: TRBJ2-1; D: .; size: .; CDR3: CASSLDLSSYNEQFF; DNA: TGCGCCAGCAGCTTGGACTTGAGCTCCTACAATGAGCAGTTCTTC
V: TRBV19; J: TRBJ1-5; D: .; size: once; CDR3: CASSPGGFNQPQHF; DNA: TGTGCCAGTAGTCCCGGAGGTTTCAATCAGCCCCAGCATTTT
V: TRBV6-5; J: TRBJ1-6; D: .; size: .; CDR3: CASSPSGSPLHF; DNA: TGTGCCAGCAGTCCCTCCGGGTCACCCCTCCACTTT
V: TRBV5-6; J: TRBJ1-2; D: .; size: .; CDR3: CASSFLGQGYGYTF; DNA: TGTGCCAGCAGCTTTTTGGGGCAGGGCTATGGCTACACCTTC
V: TRBV3-1/TRBV3-2; J: TRBJ2-1; D: TRBD2; size: .; CDR3: CASSQGWDYRTFF; DNA: TGTGCCAGCAGCCAAGGGTGGGACTACCGGACGTTCTTC
V: TRBV5-3; J: TRBJ1-5; D: .; size: .; CDR3: CARSLAPAGGIPPSNQPQHF; DNA: TGTGCCAGAAGCTTGGCTCCCGCGGGGGGTATACCTCCTAGCAATCAGCCCCAGCATTTT
V: TRBV21-1; J: TRBJ2-2; D: .; size: .; CDR3: CASSKPFGQGAADTGELFF; DNA: .
V: TRBV7-6; J: TRBJ1-4; D: TRBD1; size: .; CDR3: CASSSQGAGEKLFF; DNA: TGTGCCAGCAGCTCGCAGGGGGCTGGGGAAAAACTGTTTTTT
V: TRBV6-2/TRBV6-3; J: TRBJ1-4; D: TRBD1; size: .; CDR3: CASSSPRTGLNEKLFF; DNA: TGTGCCAGCAGCTCCCCCCGGACAGGGCTTAATGAAAAACTGTTTTTT
V: TRBV9; J: TRBJ2-7; D: TRBD2; size: .; CDR3: CASSASSGGLTYEQYF; DNA: TGTGCCAGCAGCGCCTCTAGCGGGGGGTTAACCTACGAGCAGTACTTC
V: TRBV5-4; J: TRBJ1-1; D: .; size: .; CDR3: CASSFTMRTEAFF; DNA: TGTGCCAGCAGCTTTACCATGAGGACTGAAGCTTTCTTT
V: TRBV19; J: TRBJ1-2; D: .; size: .; CDR3: CASSILTGIQYGYTF; DNA: TGTGCCAGTAGTATCCTGACAGGCATCCAGTATGGCTACACCTTC
V: TRBV6-5; J: TRBJ1-6; D: .; size: .; CDR3: CATESVRDNSSPLHF; DNA: TGTGCCACCGAATCCGTCAGGGATAATAGTTCACCCCTCCACTTT
V: TRBV3-1/TRBV3-2; J: TRBJ1-2; D: .; size: .; CDR3: CASSQGRGFSYGYTF; DNA: TGTGCCAGCAGCCAGGGCAGGGGTTTTAGCTATGGCTACACCTTC
V: TRBV5-1; J: TRBJ1-4; D: .; size: .; CDR3: CASSLDRVNEKLFF; DNA: TGCGCCAGCAGCTTGGACAGGGTCAATGAAAAACTGTTTTTT
V: TRBV4-3; J: TRBJ2-5; D: TRBD2; size: .; CDR3: CASSQDSGREETQYF; DNA: TGCGCCAGCAGCCAAGATAGCGGGAGGGAAGAGACCCAGTACTTC
V: TRBV19; J: TRBJ2-7; D: TRBD1; size: .; CDR3: CASSIRGTGGNNEQYF; DNA: TGTGCCAGTAGTATCAGAGGGACAGGGGGAAATAACGAGCAGTACTTC
V: TRBV7-8; J: TRBJ1-1; D: .; size: once; CDR3: CASSLGRGRTTYEAFF; DNA: TGTGCCAGCAGCTTAGGTAGGGGCAGGACGACCTATGAAGCTTTCTTT
V: TRBV23-1; J: TRBJ1-1; D: .; size: .; CDR3: CASSRPERDTEAFF; DNA: TGCGCCAGCAGTCGCCCAGAGCGGGACACTGAAGCTTTCTTT
V: TRBV20-1; J: TRBJ1-5; D: TRBD1; size: .; CDR3: CSASAGTGSLSQHF; DNA: TGCAGTGCTAGTGCCGGGACAGGGTCTCTATCCCAGCATTTT
V: TRBV7-9; J: TRBJ2-1; D: TRBD1; size: .; CDR3: CASSTPGTGVNEQFF; DNA: TGTGCCAGCAGCACGCCGGGGACAGGCGTCAATGAGCAGTTCTTC
V: TRBV7-2; J: TRBJ2-1; D: .; size: few; CDR3: CASSLVSTDEQFF; DNA: TGTGCCAGCAGCTTAGTCTCGACAGACGAGCAGTTCTTC
V: TRBV7-2; J: TRBJ2-5; D: TRBD1; size: .; CDR3: CASSRDRAQETQYF; DNA: TGTGCCAGCAGCCGGGACAGGGCACAAGAGACCCAGTACTTC
V: TRBV19; J: TRBJ1-1; D: .; size: .; CDR3: CASSSTGNTEAFF; DNA: TGTGCCAGTAGTTCCACAGGGAACACTGAAGCTTTCTTT
V: TRBV4-1; J: TRBJ2-6; D: TRBD1; size: .; CDR3: CASSQGQGYSGANVLTF; DNA: TGCGCCAGCAGCCAAGGACAGGGCTACTCTGGGGCCAACGTCCTGACTTTC
V: TRBV23-1; J: TRBJ2-4; D: .; size: .; CDR3: CASSQTTGSRIKNIQYF; DNA: TGCGCCAGCAGTCAGACAACGGGATCTCGTATCAAAAACATTCAGTACTTC
V: TRBV29-1; J: TRBJ1-2; D: TRBD1; size: .; CDR3: CSVEGDRGNYGYTF; DNA: TGCAGCGTTGAGGGGGACAGGGGGAACTATGGCTACACCTTC
V: TRBV9; J: TRBJ2-1; D: TRBD2; size: .; CDR3: CASSTGTSGFSTYNEQFF; DNA: TGTGCCAGCAGCACAGGGACTAGCGGGTTCAGTACCTACAATGAGCAGTTCTTC
V: TRBV25-1; J: TRBJ1-4; D: .; size: .; CDR3: CASTIRGRKGEKLFF; DNA: TGTGCCAGCACCATAAGGGGGAGAAAGGGGGAAAAACTGTTTTTT
V: TRBV29-1; J: TRBJ1-2; D: TRBD1; size: .; CDR3: CSVRRQGDYGYTF; DNA: TGCAGCGTCCGCCGGCAGGGGGACTATGGCTACACCTTC
V: TRBV5-1; J: TRBJ2-1; D: .; size: .; CDR3: CASSLAGLRHNEQFF; DNA: TGCGCCAGCAGCTTGGCGGGACTCCGACACAATGAGCAGTTCTTC
V: TRBV27; J: TRBJ1-1; D: .; size: .; CDR3: CASSLSNRNTEAFF; DNA: TGTGCCAGCAGTTTATCGAACAGGAACACTGAAGCTTTCTTT
V: TRBV5-5; J: TRBJ1-5; D: TRBD1; size: .; CDR3: CASSLTGEYYNQPQHF; DNA: TGTGCCAGCAGCTTGACAGGGGAATATTACAATCAGCCCCAGCATTTT
V: TRBV6-5; J: TRBJ2-7; D: TRBD1; size: .; CDR3: CASRSGTGFPEQYF; DNA: TGTGCCAGCAGGTCCGGGACAGGGTTCCCCGAGCAGTACTTC
V: TRBV29-1; J: TRBJ1-4; D: TRBD1; size: once; CDR3: CSVRDRGGEKLFF; DNA: TGCAGCGTCCGCGACAGGGGGGGTGAAAAACTGTTTTTT
V: TRBV12-3/TRBV12-4; J: TRBJ1-1; D: .; size: .; CDR3: CASSLVTGSEAFF; DNA: TGTGCCAGCAGTTTAGTTACGGGGTCTGAAGCTTTCTTT
V: TRBV30; J: TRBJ1-4; D: TRBD1; size: .; CDR3: CAWSTGTGGRREKLFF; DNA: TGTGCCTGGAGTACCGGGACAGGGGGCCGGCGGGAAAAACTGTTTTTT
V: TRBV5-5; J: TRBJ1-2; D: TRBD1; size: .; CDR3: CASSAPGQGISRGYTF; DNA: TGTGCCAGCAGCGCGCCGGGACAGGGAATATCTCGTGGCTACACCTTC
V: TRBV30; J: TRBJ1-2; D: .; size: .; CDR3: CAWSVLGSTNYGYTF; DNA: TGTGCCTGGAGTGTATTGGGGAGTACCAACTATGGCTACACCTTC
V: TRBV27; J: TRBJ1-6; D: TRBD1; size: once; CDR3: CASSLAGQLNSPLHF; DNA: TGTGCCAGCAGTTTAGCGGGACAGCTTAATTCACCCCTCCACTTT
V: TRBV19; J: TRBJ1-3; D: .; size: once; CDR3: CASRSQGNTIYF; DNA: TGTGCCAGTAGGTCACAGGGAAACACCATATATTTT
V: TRBV3-1/TRBV3-2; J: TRBJ2-7; D: TRBD1; size: .; CDR3: CASSPWTGAGEQYF; DNA: TGTGCCAGCAGCCCCTGGACAGGGGCGGGGGAGCAGTACTTC
V: TRBV5-4; J: TRBJ1-2; D: .; size: .; CDR3: CASSSRTDLDGYTF; DNA: TGTGCCAGCAGCTCGCGGACAGATCTAGATGGCTACACCTTC
V: TRBV5-1; J: TRBJ1-1; D: TRBD1; size: .; CDR3: CASSLWDRENTEAFF; DNA: TGCGCCAGCAGCTTGTGGGACAGGGAGAACACTGAAGCTTTCTTT
V: TRBV19; J: TRBJ2-3; D: TRBD2; size: .; CDR3: CASSSTSGSTDTQYF; DNA: TGTGCCAGTAGCTCGACTAGCGGAAGCACAGATACGCAGTATTTT
V: TRBV2; J: TRBJ1-2; D: TRBD1; size: .; CDR3: CASRGTGLYGYTF; DNA: TGTGCCAGCAGAGGGACAGGGTTATATGGCTACACCTTC
V: TRBV19; J: TRBJ2-2; D: .; size: .; CDR3: CASRGFANTGELFF; DNA: TGTGCCAGCAGGGGTTTCGCGAACACCGGGGAGCTGTTTTTT
V: TRBV14; J: TRBJ1-2; D: TRBD1; size: .; CDR3: CASSQTGNYGYTF; DNA: TGTGCCAGCAGCCAGACAGGGAACTATGGCTACACCTTC